The rows below give T cell receptor beta chains drawn from one sample of a study of T cells after yellow fever vaccination. TCRdb reprocessed the 5' RACE reads with MiXCR, giving one entry per CDR3 protein. The table shows about 310,000 distinct CDR3 sequences, with around 4% occurring only once. The sequenced sample was PBMCs, obtained on the day of the yellow fever booster vaccination. These receptors originate from a man aged 18 to 29 who received the YFV17D yellow fever vaccine. Each CDR3 is given with its conserved first and last residue. The order of the fields is J gene, D gene, clone size, V gene, CDR3 DNA, CDR3 protein. D genes are given only for firm matches. Clone size is shown for a subset of rows, as once, few, many or a class of expanded clone.

J gene: TRBJ2-7
D gene: NA
clone size: many
V gene: TRBV29-1
CDR3 DNA: TGCAGCGTTGCGCAGTGGAGAGAGCAGTACTTC
CDR3 protein: CSVAQWREQYF

J gene: TRBJ1-3
D gene: NA
clone size: few
V gene: TRBV5-6
CDR3 DNA: TGTGCCAGCAGCTTGGCAAGGGCAGGGCCTGGCTCTGGAAACACCATATATTTT
CDR3 protein: CASSLARAGPGSGNTIYF

J gene: TRBJ1-2
D gene: NA
clone size: many
V gene: TRBV6-6
CDR3 DNA: TGTGCCAGCACCCCTAGGCCCGGAAGGAGCGGCTACACCTTC
CDR3 protein: CASTPRPGRSGYTF

J gene: TRBJ1-5
D gene: TRBD1
clone size: few
V gene: TRBV3-1
CDR3 DNA: TGTGCCAGCAGCCGGGGGGGACAGGGGTTTCAGCCCCAGCATTTT
CDR3 protein: CASSRGGQGFQPQHF

J gene: TRBJ2-3
D gene: NA
clone size: NA
V gene: TRBV4-2
CDR3 DNA: TGTGCCAGCAGCCAAGAACGTAAAGATACGCAGTATTTT
CDR3 protein: CASSQERKDTQYF

J gene: TRBJ1-3
D gene: NA
clone size: NA
V gene: TRBV6-6
CDR3 DNA: TGTGCCAGCATCACAGACTCTGGAAACACCATATATTTT
CDR3 protein: CASITDSGNTIYF

J gene: TRBJ2-1
D gene: TRBD2
clone size: many
V gene: TRBV5-6
CDR3 DNA: TGTGCCAGCAGCCCTCCCCCCAGCGGGGGGGCCTGGGAGCAGTTCTTC
CDR3 protein: CASSPPPSGGAWEQFF

J gene: TRBJ2-5
D gene: NA
clone size: many
V gene: TRBV7-2
CDR3 DNA: TGTGCCAGCAGCTTCAATGCGGAGCGGGAGACCCAGTACTTC
CDR3 protein: CASSFNAERETQYF

J gene: TRBJ1-2
D gene: TRBD1
clone size: NA
V gene: TRBV13
CDR3 DNA: TGTGCCAGCAGCGTAGGACAGGGCCCGGGCTATGGCTACACCTTC
CDR3 protein: CASSVGQGPGYGYTF

J gene: TRBJ2-2
D gene: TRBD2
clone size: NA
V gene: TRBV7-2
CDR3 DNA: TGTGCCAGCAGCCCCCGCCCCTCTAGCGGGGGGAACACCGGGGAGCTGTTTTTT
CDR3 protein: CASSPRPSSGGNTGELFF

J gene: TRBJ1-4
D gene: TRBD1
clone size: many
V gene: TRBV7-8
CDR3 DNA: TGTGCCAGCAGCACGACAGGGTCTAATGAAAAACTGTTTTTT
CDR3 protein: CASSTTGSNEKLFF

J gene: TRBJ2-5
D gene: NA
clone size: few
V gene: TRBV7-9
CDR3 DNA: TGTGCCAGCAGCCGCCAGGCCTGGGGTCGGGGCTTAGAGACCCAGTACTTC
CDR3 protein: CASSRQAWGRGLETQYF

J gene: TRBJ2-3
D gene: NA
clone size: many
V gene: TRBV15
CDR3 DNA: TGTGCCACCAGCAGAGATCGAGAACTAGCTAGGAATACGCAGTATTTT
CDR3 protein: CATSRDRELARNTQYF

J gene: TRBJ2-7
D gene: TRBD1
clone size: medium-sized
V gene: TRBV5-1
CDR3 DNA: TGCGCCAGCAGCTTTGGACAGGGCAGCGAGCAGTACTTC
CDR3 protein: CASSFGQGSEQYF

J gene: TRBJ2-1
D gene: TRBD2
clone size: few
V gene: TRBV6-6
CDR3 DNA: TGTGCCAGCAGTTCTAGCGGGGGCTCAGGTGAGCAGTTCTTC
CDR3 protein: CASSSSGGSGEQFF

J gene: TRBJ2-4
D gene: NA
clone size: many
V gene: TRBV6-6
CDR3 DNA: TGTGCCAGCAGAGGACAGAGTAAAAACATTCAGTACTTC
CDR3 protein: CASRGQSKNIQYF

J gene: TRBJ2-5
D gene: NA
clone size: many
V gene: TRBV5-1
CDR3 DNA: TGCGCCAGCAGCTTGGTTGGACCCTATCAAGAGACCCAGTACTTC
CDR3 protein: CASSLVGPYQETQYF

J gene: TRBJ2-1
D gene: TRBD2
clone size: NA
V gene: TRBV5-4
CDR3 DNA: TGTGCCAGCAGCTTGGCTAGCGGGGTCACCGTTGAGCAGTTCTTC
CDR3 protein: CASSLASGVTVEQFF

J gene: TRBJ2-4
D gene: NA
clone size: many
V gene: TRBV6-1
CDR3 DNA: TGTGCCAGCAGTGAAGCGGCCCCAGGGTCGGACATTCAGTACTTC
CDR3 protein: CASSEAAPGSDIQYF

J gene: TRBJ2-2
D gene: TRBD1
clone size: many
V gene: TRBV5-5
CDR3 DNA: TGTGCCAGCAGCTTCCGAAACAGGGGGCAGGACACCGGGGAGCTGTTTTTT
CDR3 protein: CASSFRNRGQDTGELFF

J gene: TRBJ1-5
D gene: NA
clone size: few
V gene: TRBV6-6
CDR3 DNA: TGTGCCAGCAGTTACTCGTTATGGCAGGGAGGGCAGCCCCAGCATTTT
CDR3 protein: CASSYSLWQGGQPQHF

J gene: TRBJ2-5
D gene: NA
clone size: many
V gene: TRBV6-6
CDR3 DNA: TGTGCCAGCAGTTACTCAGGGGGGGAAGAGACCCAGTACTTC
CDR3 protein: CASSYSGGEETQYF

J gene: TRBJ1-1
D gene: TRBD1
clone size: many
V gene: TRBV20-1
CDR3 DNA: TGCAGTGCTAGGTTCCCGGGACAGGGGGATCAGGGAGCTTTCTTT
CDR3 protein: CSARFPGQGDQGAFF

J gene: TRBJ1-1
D gene: TRBD1
clone size: many
V gene: TRBV20-1
CDR3 DNA: TGCAGTGCTAAGTCCCTCGATCGGACAGGGCCCTTT
CDR3 protein: CSAKSLDRTGPF

J gene: TRBJ2-5
D gene: TRBD2
clone size: many
V gene: TRBV2
CDR3 DNA: TGTGCCAGCCGTAAAGGGGCGGCCGGGGGGGAGACCCAGTACTTC
CDR3 protein: CASRKGAAGGETQYF

J gene: TRBJ2-5
D gene: NA
clone size: many
V gene: TRBV5-1
CDR3 DNA: TGCGCCAGCAGCGCTGAGAGCCTGAGGATCCAAGAGACCCAGTACTTC
CDR3 protein: CASSAESLRIQETQYF

J gene: TRBJ2-3
D gene: NA
clone size: many
V gene: TRBV29-1
CDR3 DNA: TGCAGCGTTGAAGGGGGTTGGTCAGATACGCAGTATTTT
CDR3 protein: CSVEGGWSDTQYF

J gene: TRBJ1-4
D gene: NA
clone size: many
V gene: TRBV12-3/TRBV12-4
CDR3 DNA: TGTGCCAGCAGCATAAATGAAAAACTGTTTTTT
CDR3 protein: CASSINEKLFF

J gene: TRBJ2-5
D gene: TRBD1
clone size: NA
V gene: TRBV28
CDR3 DNA: TGTGCCAGCACATCCCCGGGACAGGGAGGTAGAAAGACCCAGTACTTC
CDR3 protein: CASTSPGQGGRKTQYF

J gene: TRBJ2-1
D gene: NA
clone size: many
V gene: TRBV5-1
CDR3 DNA: TGCGCCAGCAGCTCTCCCTCGAAGGGGGGATCCGGGGGTGAGCAGTTCTTC
CDR3 protein: CASSSPSKGGSGGEQFF

J gene: TRBJ1-1
D gene: NA
clone size: few
V gene: TRBV5-4
CDR3 DNA: TGTGCCAGCAGCTTGGCCTTTAACACGCATACTGAAGCTTTCTTT
CDR3 protein: CASSLAFNTHTEAFF

J gene: TRBJ2-7
D gene: NA
clone size: few
V gene: TRBV9
CDR3 DNA: TGTGCCAGCAGCGTAGCTTTTGGGTTAACCTACGAGCAGTACTTC
CDR3 protein: CASSVAFGLTYEQYF

J gene: TRBJ1-2
D gene: NA
clone size: NA
V gene: TRBV20-1
CDR3 DNA: TGCAGTGCCAAAGATGGTCCAAGGGTTATGTCAGGGGCGGTGTATGGCTACACCTTC
CDR3 protein: CSAKDGPRVMSGAVYGYTF

J gene: TRBJ2-3
D gene: NA
clone size: few
V gene: TRBV4-2
CDR3 DNA: TGTGCCAGCAGCCAAGCCCTGGCGGGCACAGATACGCAGTATTTT
CDR3 protein: CASSQALAGTDTQYF

J gene: TRBJ2-3
D gene: TRBD1
clone size: many
V gene: TRBV20-1
CDR3 DNA: TGCAGTGCTAGGAGACAGGGCAACACAGATACGCAGTATTTT
CDR3 protein: CSARRQGNTDTQYF

J gene: TRBJ1-1
D gene: TRBD1
clone size: many
V gene: TRBV4-2
CDR3 DNA: TGTGCCAGCAGCCAAAGCCCTGACAGGGGCACTGAAGCTTTCTTT
CDR3 protein: CASSQSPDRGTEAFF

J gene: TRBJ1-2
D gene: NA
clone size: few
V gene: TRBV7-2
CDR3 DNA: TGTGCCAGCAGCTTTAGTGTGGCGGGCTCTGATGGCTACACCTTC
CDR3 protein: CASSFSVAGSDGYTF